This TCR beta chain was observed in a study of shared clonotypes between healthy human individuals. This clone has just one count. The assay was immunoSEQ multiplex PCR, and TCRdb's table has in-frame clones only and misses some. The sample includes roughly 1.4 million clones, around 98.5% of them seen just once. Adult Caucasians living in Nashville, Tennessee made up all of the donors. CD45RA+ naive and CD45RA-negative memory subsets were separated from CD4+ cells. The CDR3 covers 11 residues. V was clipped by 4 bases and J by 1 base, with 5 bases between them. Germline CDR1 reads SQVTM; CDR2 reads ANQGSEA.

The clonotype was recovered from a man aged 25-45 years in good health. Sequences were obtained from naive CD4+ T cells sorted from blood. Subset defined: CD45RA+ positively selected. The J gene is TRBJ2-7, the V gene TRBV29-1; D unresolved. The CDR3, as DNA: TGCAGCGTTGCGGAATCCTACGAGCAGTACTTC. Amino acid sequence: CSVAESYEQYF.